This is a list of T cell receptor beta chains from one sample in a study of CD8 T cells in ankylosing spondylitis. TCRdb fed the 5' RACE reads into MiXCR, producing one record per CDR3 protein. The sample has some 800,000 distinct CDR3 sequences, about 12% seen once. The sample consisted of blood, either unsorted or a sorted T cell fraction (not recorded which). The receptors originated from a male donor with ankylosing spondylitis. Both conserved end residues are part of each CDR3. A D gene is named only where the DNA matches it firmly. Only part of the rows carry a size: once, few, many, or a class if the clone is expanded.

j_call | clone_size | d_call | v_call | cdr3_aa | cdr3_nt
TRBJ2-7 | many | TRBD1 | TRBV6-1 | CASVPGQGGEQYF | TGTGCCAGCGTCCCGGGACAGGGGGGCGAGCAGTACTTC
TRBJ1-5 | few | . | TRBV12-2 | CASRLDSGSNQPQHF | TGTGCAAGTCGCTTAGATTCCGGGAGCAATCAGCCCCAGCATTTT
TRBJ2-3 | many | . | TRBV29-1 | CSVEPDTQYF | TGCAGCGTTGAACCAGATACGCAGTATTTT
TRBJ2-7 | few | TRBD1 | TRBV20-1 | CRPRGGTGNDYEQYF | TGCAGACCGAGGGGGGGGACAGGGAATGATTACGAGCAGTACTTC
TRBJ2-5 | few | . | TRBV15 | CATSRDGQQETQYF | TGTGCCACCAGCAGAGATGGACAGCAAGAGACCCAGTACTTC
TRBJ2-3 | few | TRBD2 | TRBV20-1 | CSASTSGGVLGTDTQYF | TGCAGTGCTAGTACTAGCGGGGGGGTCTTGGGCACAGATACGCAGTATTTT
TRBJ2-7 | . | . | TRBV20-1 | CSAIRGLEQYF | TGCAGTGCTATTCGGGGACTCGAGCAGTACTTC
TRBJ1-2 | few | . | TRBV29-1 | CSVQPRAGYGYTF | TGCAGCGTACAACCCAGGGCTGGCTATGGCTACACCTTC
TRBJ2-1 | few | TRBD2 | TRBV27 | CASSLGSGRALSYNEQFF | TGTGCCAGCAGTTTGGGTAGCGGGAGGGCCCTCTCCTACAATGAGCAGTTCTTC
TRBJ2-1 | few | TRBD1 | TRBV4-2 | CASSQATGGAYNEQFF | TGTGCCAGCAGCCAGGCAACAGGGGGCGCTTACAATGAGCAGTTCTTC
TRBJ2-7 | many | . | TRBV28 | CASSSPGLGEQYF | TGTGCCAGCAGTTCGCCCGGATTGGGGGAGCAGTACTTC
TRBJ2-5 | few | . | TRBV6-1 | CASAGTSQETQYF | TGTGCCAGCGCTGGGACATCTCAAGAGACCCAGTACTTC
TRBJ2-1 | . | TRBD2 | TRBV20-1 | CSARRAGRQFF | TGCAGTGCTCGAAGAGCGGGAAGGCAGTTCTTC
TRBJ2-1 | . | . | TRBV24-1 | CATGDSSYNEQFF | TGTGCCACCGGAGACAGCTCCTACAATGAGCAGTTCTTC
TRBJ2-7 | many | TRBD2 | TRBV12-3/TRBV12-4 | CASGTSSYEQYF | TGTGCCAGCGGGACTAGCTCCTACGAGCAGTACTTC
TRBJ2-2 | few | . | TRBV7-2 | CASSLVSDFTGELFF | TGTGCCAGCAGCTTAGTAAGCGATTTCACCGGGGAGCTGTTTTTT
TRBJ2-1 | few | TRBD2 | TRBV24-1 | CATSDPSSGSSYNEQFF | TGTGCCACCAGTGACCCTTCTAGCGGGAGCTCCTACAATGAGCAGTTCTTC
TRBJ2-2 | few | TRBD2 | TRBV5-1 | CASSSGLAGAGELFF | TGTGCCAGCAGCTCCGGACTAGCGGGAGCCGGGGAGCTGTTTTTT
TRBJ2-6 | . | . | TRBV6-2/TRBV6-3 | CASSPSLWVGEGTPGGANVLTF | TGTGCCAGCAGTCCCTCCCTCTGGGTAGGGGAAGGCACCCCTGGTGGGGCCAACGTCCTGACTTTC
TRBJ1-1 | many | TRBD1 | TRBV6-6 | CASSYGTGAEAFF | TGTGCCAGCAGTTACGGGACAGGGGCTGAAGCTTTCTTT
TRBJ2-2 | few | . | TRBV27 | CASMGQANTGELFF | TGTGCCAGCATGGGGCAGGCTAACACCGGGGAGCTGTTTTTT
TRBJ2-3 | . | . | TRBV9 | CASSHQVGDTQYF | TGTGCCAGCAGCCACCAGGTGGGGGATACGCAGTATTTT
TRBJ2-5 | . | . | TRBV7-8 | CASWDPQETQYF | TGTGCCAGCTGGGATCCACAAGAGACCCAGTACTTC
TRBJ2-5 | few | TRBD1 | TRBV12-3/TRBV12-4 | CASSRPGQGEETQYF | TGTGCCAGCAGTCGTCCGGGACAGGGCGAAGAGACCCAGTACTTC
TRBJ2-1 | few | . | TRBV11-2 | CASRSFRAHNEQFF | TGTGCCAGCAGGTCCTTTCGGGCGCACAATGAGCAGTTCTTC
TRBJ2-1 | many | TRBD2 | TRBV20-1 | CSARDSTSGGVGEQFF | TGCAGTGCTAGAGATAGCACTAGCGGGGGTGTAGGGGAGCAGTTCTTC
TRBJ2-3 | few | TRBD2 | TRBV20-1 | CSAARTSKGTDTQYF | TGCAGTGCCGCTCGGACTAGCAAGGGCACAGATACGCAGTATTTT
TRBJ2-7 | . | . | TRBV5-1 | CASKGPPDEQYF | TGCGCCAGCAAGGGCCCGCCTGACGAGCAGTACTTC
TRBJ2-3 | . | . | TRBV20-1 | CSAPQTWDSLSDTQYF | TGCAGTGCTCCTCAAACCTGGGACTCCCTTTCAGATACGCAGTATTTT
TRBJ2-3 | many | TRBD2 | TRBV7-2 | CASGRRSGGVDTQYF | TGTGCCAGCGGACGCCGAAGTGGGGGGGTAGATACGCAGTATTTT
TRBJ1-2 | . | . | TRBV18 | CASSPLPADGYTF | TGTGCCAGCTCACCCCTCCCGGCGGATGGCTACACCTTC
TRBJ2-1 | many | . | TRBV4-2 | CASSQGGSSYNEQFF | TGTGCCAGCAGCCAAGGGGGGAGCTCCTACAATGAGCAGTTCTTC
TRBJ1-4 | . | . | TRBV20-1 | CSARTDGAEKLFF | TGCAGTGCTCGGACGGATGGTGCTGAAAAACTGTTTTTT
TRBJ2-7 | . | . | TRBV20-1 | CSASPRAPRREQYF | TGCAGTGCTTCACCCCGGGCCCCAAGGCGCGAGCAGTACTTC
TRBJ2-5 | few | TRBD2 | TRBV12-3/TRBV12-4 | CASRLTSGGRETQYF | TGTGCCAGCAGACTGACTAGCGGGGGAAGGGAGACCCAGTACTTC
TRBJ2-3 | few | . | TRBV4-3 | CASSQGALPRADTQYF | TGCGCCAGCAGCCAAGGGGCACTCCCCCGGGCAGATACGCAGTATTTT
TRBJ2-3 | few | . | TRBV5-1 | CASSPRLSASTDTQYF | TGCGCCAGCAGCCCCCGACTAAGCGCTAGCACAGATACGCAGTATTTT
TRBJ2-3 | many | . | TRBV20-1 | CSASRVAFTDTQYF | TGCAGTGCTAGTCGGGTGGCCTTCACAGATACGCAGTATTTT
TRBJ2-1 | . | TRBD2 | TRBV6-2/TRBV6-3 | CASSLAGVLFF | TGTGCCAGCAGCCTAGCGGGAGTTCTGTTCTTC
TRBJ2-3 | once | . | TRBV28 | CASSPRGPTDTQYF | TGTGCCAGCAGCCCCCGCGGGCCGACAGATACGCAGTATTTT
TRBJ2-3 | . | TRBD1 | TRBV12-3/TRBV12-4 | CASSSLGQGTDTQYF | TGTGCCAGCAGTTCCTTAGGACAGGGCACAGATACGCAGTATTTT